This T cell receptor (beta chain) was profiled in a study of vaccination effects on CD4 cells after COVID-19. Broader study findings: Cross-reactivity with common cold coronaviruses was shown by only 1 of 255 vaccine-induced clones in healthy vaccinees. Vaccine- and infection-induced clones showed marked clonal contraction late following vaccination.

This clone was observed a few times. Its antigen is not identified. Sequencing used immunoSEQ multiplex PCR; TCRdb keeps in-frame clones, though not all of them. Among just under 75,000 clones listed, roughly 73% were seen once. Upon completion of approximately ten days in culture, CD4+ T cells were isolated. Two doses of either BNT162b2 or mRNA-1273 were given to each participant. Half the medium was swapped for IL-2 medium on days 3 and 7. Looked up from germline, CDR1 is SGHTA and CDR2 is FQGNSA. Trimming cost V 4 bases and J 4 bases; bases outside gene matches: 15. This CDR3 is 17 amino acids long. The sequences come from CD4+ T cells from PBMCs cultured without peptide, collected after COVID-19 vaccination. The rearrangement joins TRBV7-2 to TRBJ1-2; 7 positions agree with TRBD1. The sequence derives from a human donor who received a COVID-19 vaccine. The DNA for the CDR3 is TGTGCCAGCAGCTCTAAACCGGGACAGATCATTTCCTATGGCTACACCTTC. Its translation: CASSSKPGQIISYGYTF.